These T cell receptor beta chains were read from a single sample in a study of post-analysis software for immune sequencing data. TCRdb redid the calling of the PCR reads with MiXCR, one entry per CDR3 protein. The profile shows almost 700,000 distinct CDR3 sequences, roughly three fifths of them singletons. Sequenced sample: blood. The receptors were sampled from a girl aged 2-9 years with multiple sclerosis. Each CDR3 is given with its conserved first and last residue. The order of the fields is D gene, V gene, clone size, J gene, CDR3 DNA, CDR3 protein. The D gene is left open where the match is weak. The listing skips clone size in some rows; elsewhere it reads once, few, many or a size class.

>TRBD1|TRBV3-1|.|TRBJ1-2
TGTGCCAGCAGCCACACCCGGACAGGGGACTATGGCTACACCTTC
CASSHTRTGDYGYTF
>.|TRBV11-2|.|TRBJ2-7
TGTGCCAGCAGCTCAGAAACTACCTCCTACGAGCAGTACTTC
CASSSETTSYEQYF
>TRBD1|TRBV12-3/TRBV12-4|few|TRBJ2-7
TGTGCCAGCAGTCTCGGACAGGGGGGTCCCTACGAGCAGTACTTC
CASSLGQGGPYEQYF
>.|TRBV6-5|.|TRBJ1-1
TGTGCCAGCAGTTACCAGTCGGGCGGCGCTGAAGCTTTCTTT
CASSYQSGGAEAFF
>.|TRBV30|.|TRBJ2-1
TGTGCCTGGAGTGTTGGGGGACAGCAGTTCTTC
CAWSVGGQQFF
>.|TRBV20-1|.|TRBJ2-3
TGCAGTGCGCGAGAGCGGGCCACAGATACGCAGTATTTT
CSARERATDTQYF
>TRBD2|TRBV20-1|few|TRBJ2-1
TGCAGTGCCACCGTACTAGCGGGGGGGCCCCATGAGCAGTTCTTC
CSATVLAGGPHEQFF
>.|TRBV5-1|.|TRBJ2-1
TGCGCCAGCAGCTTGATAGCCGGTGAGCAGTTCTTC
CASSLIAGEQFF
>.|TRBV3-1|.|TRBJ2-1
TGTGCCAGCAGCCAAGCAAAGCGTCAGGCCTACAATGAGCAGTTCTTC
CASSQAKRQAYNEQFF
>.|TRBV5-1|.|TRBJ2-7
TGCGCCAGCAGCTTCGGGACTCTTTCCTCCTACGAGCAGTACTTC
CASSFGTLSSYEQYF
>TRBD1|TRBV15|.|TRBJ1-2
TGTGCCACCAGCAGAGAGACAGGGACTAACTATGGCTACACCTTC
CATSRETGTNYGYTF
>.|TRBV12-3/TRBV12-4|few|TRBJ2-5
TGTGCCAGCAGAGCTAGTGGGGGGGAGACCCAGTACTTC
CASRASGGETQYF
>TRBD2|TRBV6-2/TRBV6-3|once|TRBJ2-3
TGTGCCAGCAGTTACTCCACTAGCGGAGACACTAGCACAGATACGCAGTATTTT
CASSYSTSGDTSTDTQYF
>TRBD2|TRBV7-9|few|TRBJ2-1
TGTGCCAGCAGCTTGATCTCGAATAGCGGGAGAAACAATGAGCAGTTCTTC
CASSLISNSGRNNEQFF
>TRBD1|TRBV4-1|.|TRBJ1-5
TGCGCCAGCAGCCAAGAAGGGGGCCTGCGAGGGCCCCAGCATTTT
CASSQEGGLRGPQHF
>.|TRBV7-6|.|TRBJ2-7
TGTGCCAGCAGCCCGGATGAGGGCTACGAGCAGTACTTC
CASSPDEGYEQYF
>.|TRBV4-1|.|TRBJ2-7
TGCGCCAGCAGCCCCCAAGATGGGTCCCAGACCTCCTACGAGCAGTACTTC
CASSPQDGSQTSYEQYF
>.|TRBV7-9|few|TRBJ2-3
TGTGCCAGCAGCGGGGGCGCGGCAGATACGCAGTATTTT
CASSGGAADTQYF
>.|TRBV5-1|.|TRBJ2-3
TGCGCCAGCAGCTTGGGGACCGCCTTGGGTGAGGGGCACGCAGATACGCAGTATTTT
CASSLGTALGEGHADTQYF
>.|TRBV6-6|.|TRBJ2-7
TGTGCCAGCATCGTTGGGCAGGGATCCTACGAGCAGTACTTC
CASIVGQGSYEQYF
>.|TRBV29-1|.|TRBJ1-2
TGCAGCCCGGAGGCAGGGGAGGGTGGCTACACCTTC
CSPEAGEGGYTF
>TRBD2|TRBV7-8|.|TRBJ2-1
TGTGCCAGCAGCTCTGGACTAGCGGGAGCGCCAGGGCATGAGCAGTTCTTC
CASSSGLAGAPGHEQFF
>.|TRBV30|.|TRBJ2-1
TGTGCCTGGAGTGCTGGCGGAGGGACCTACGATGAGCAGTTCTTC
CAWSAGGGTYDEQFF
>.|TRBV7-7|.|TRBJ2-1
TGTGCCAGCAGCTTAGGTCGGGGGGCGGGTGAGCAGTTCTTC
CASSLGRGAGEQFF
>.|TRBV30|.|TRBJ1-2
TGTGCCTGGAGTGTATCGTATTGGACAGACTATGGCTACACCTTC
CAWSVSYWTDYGYTF
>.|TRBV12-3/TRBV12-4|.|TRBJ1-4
TGTGCCAGCAGCCCCACAGGGCCTAATGAAAAACTGTTTTTT
CASSPTGPNEKLFF
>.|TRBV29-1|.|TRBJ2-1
TGCAGCGTTGTATTAAGTCCATCCTACAATGAGCAGTTCTTC
CSVVLSPSYNEQFF
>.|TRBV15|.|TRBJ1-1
TGTGCCACCAGCAGGGGGGCGTCGGAAGGCACTGAAGCTTTCTTT
CATSRGASEGTEAFF
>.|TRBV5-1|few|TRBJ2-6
TGCGCCAGCAGCGGGTCTCCCTCTGGGGCCAACGTCCTGACTTTC
CASSGSPSGANVLTF
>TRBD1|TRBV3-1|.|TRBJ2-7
TGTGCCAGCAGCCAAGAGACAGGGGTGGGCTACGAGCAGTACTTC
CASSQETGVGYEQYF
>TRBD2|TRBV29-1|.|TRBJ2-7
TGCAGCGGAGACAAACTAGCGGGATCCTACGAGCAGTACTTC
CSGDKLAGSYEQYF
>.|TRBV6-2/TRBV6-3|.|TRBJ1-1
TGTGCCAGCAGCTTCGACGAGGGTCGGACTGAAGCTTTCTTT
CASSFDEGRTEAFF
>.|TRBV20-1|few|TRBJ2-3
TGCAGTGCTAGAGATGTCCAGTCCTTCACAGATACGCAGTATTTT
CSARDVQSFTDTQYF
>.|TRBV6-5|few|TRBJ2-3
TGTGCCAGCAGTTACAGGGTAGGCGATACGCAGTATTTT
CASSYRVGDTQYF
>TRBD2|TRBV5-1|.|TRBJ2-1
TGCGCCAGCAGCTTGGCCCTAGCGGGAGGTTATGAGCAGTTCTTC
CASSLALAGGYEQFF
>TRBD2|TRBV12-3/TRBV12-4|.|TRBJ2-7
TGTGCCAGCAGTTTCCCCGGGACTAGGAATGAGCAGTACTTC
CASSFPGTRNEQYF
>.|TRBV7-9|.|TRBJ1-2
TGTGCCAGCAGCTTACGGGTAGATGGCTACACCTTC
CASSLRVDGYTF
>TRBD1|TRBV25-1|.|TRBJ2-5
TGTGCCAGCAGTGACCTCGGACAGGGGGGACAAGAGACCCAGTACTTC
CASSDLGQGGQETQYF
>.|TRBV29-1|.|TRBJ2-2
TGCAGCGTTGAAAGTCAGGGGTCCGGGGAGCTGTTTTTT
CSVESQGSGELFF
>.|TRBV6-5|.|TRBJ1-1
TGTGCCAGCAGTAAGGGGGTCACTGAAGCTTTCTTT
CASSKGVTEAFF
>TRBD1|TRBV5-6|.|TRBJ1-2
TGTGCCAGCAGCTCGCGTCGAGGACAGGGAAGAAATGGCTACACCTTC
CASSSRRGQGRNGYTF
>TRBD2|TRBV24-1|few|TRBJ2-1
TGTGCCACCAGTGATGCGGGGGTAAGCTCCTACAATGAGCAGTTCTTC
CATSDAGVSSYNEQFF
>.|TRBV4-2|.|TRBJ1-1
TGTGCCAGCAGCCAATCCGGGACATTGGTGACTGAAGCTTTCTTT
CASSQSGTLVTEAFF
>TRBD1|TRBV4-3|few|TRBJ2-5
TGCGCCAGCAGCCAAGGACAGGGGATACAAGAGACCCAGTACTTC
CASSQGQGIQETQYF
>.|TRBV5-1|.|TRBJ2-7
TGCGCCAGCAGCCCCGGGCTCCCGACGGGGGAGCAGTACTTC
CASSPGLPTGEQYF